The present TCR beta chain was sequenced within a study of T cell responses to AZD1222 COVID-19 vaccine. In regard to this clone: No antigen is known for it.

The CDR3 has 13 residues. CDR1 is WNHNN and CDR2 is SYGVQD in the germline V gene (reference sequence). Germline trimming cut 11 bases from V and 5 bases from J; bases unmatched to any gene: 9. TCRdb keeps only in-frame clones here, not all; method: immunoSEQ multiplex PCR. This sample yields approximately 100,000 clones, of which 80% to 90% are seen a single time; 3% to 4% belongs to the top ten. Notes on the study in general: Receipt of two AZD1222 doses was followed by a rise in Spike-specific TCR breadth and depth.

The chain is built from TRBV10-1 and TRBJ2-5; 9 positions match TRBD2. This TCR was sampled from an adult in good health. Sequencing was performed on peripheral blood, taken on day 0 of AZD1222 vaccination. CDR3 in amino acids: CASETSGGETQYF. The DNA for the CDR3 is TGCGCCTCCGAGACTAGCGGTGGCGAGACCCAGTACTTC.